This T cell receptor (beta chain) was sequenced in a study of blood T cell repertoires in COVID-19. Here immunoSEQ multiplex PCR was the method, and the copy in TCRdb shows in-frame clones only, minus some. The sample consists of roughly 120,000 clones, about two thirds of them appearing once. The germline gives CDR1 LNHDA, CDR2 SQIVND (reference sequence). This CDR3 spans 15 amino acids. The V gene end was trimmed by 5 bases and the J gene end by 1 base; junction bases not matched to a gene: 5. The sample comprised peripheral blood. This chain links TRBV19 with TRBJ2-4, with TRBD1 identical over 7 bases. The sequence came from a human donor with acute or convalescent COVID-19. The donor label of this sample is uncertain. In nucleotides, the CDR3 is TGTGCCAGTAGTGCCCAGGGGGAGGCCAAAAACATTCAGTACTTC. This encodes CASSAQGEAKNIQYF.